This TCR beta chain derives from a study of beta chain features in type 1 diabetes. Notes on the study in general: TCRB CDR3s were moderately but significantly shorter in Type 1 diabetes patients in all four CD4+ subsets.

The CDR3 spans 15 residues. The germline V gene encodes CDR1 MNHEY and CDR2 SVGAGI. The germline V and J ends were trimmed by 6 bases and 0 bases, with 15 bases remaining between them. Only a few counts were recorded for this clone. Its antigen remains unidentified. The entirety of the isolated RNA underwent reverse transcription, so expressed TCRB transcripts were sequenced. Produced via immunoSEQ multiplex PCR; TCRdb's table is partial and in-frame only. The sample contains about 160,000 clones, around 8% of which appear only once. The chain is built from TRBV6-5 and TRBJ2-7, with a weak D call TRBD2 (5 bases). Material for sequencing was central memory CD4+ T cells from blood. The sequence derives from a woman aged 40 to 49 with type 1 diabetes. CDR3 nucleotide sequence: TGTGCCAGCAGCCCCCAAAGAGGGAGCTCCTACGAGCAGTACTTC. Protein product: CASSPQRGSSYEQYF.